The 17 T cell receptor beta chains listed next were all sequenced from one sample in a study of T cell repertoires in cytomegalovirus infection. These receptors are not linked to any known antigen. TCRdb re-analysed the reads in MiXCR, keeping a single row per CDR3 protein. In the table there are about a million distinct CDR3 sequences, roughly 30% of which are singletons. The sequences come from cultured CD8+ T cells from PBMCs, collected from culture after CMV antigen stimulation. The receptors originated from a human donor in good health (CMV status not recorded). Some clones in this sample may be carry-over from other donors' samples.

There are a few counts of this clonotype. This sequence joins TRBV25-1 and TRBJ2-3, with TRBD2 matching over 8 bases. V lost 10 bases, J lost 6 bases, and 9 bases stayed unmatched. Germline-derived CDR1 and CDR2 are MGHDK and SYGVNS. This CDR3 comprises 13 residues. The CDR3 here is CAILAGLDDTQYF. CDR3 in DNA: TGTGCCATCTTAGCGGGACTCGACGATACGCAGTATTTT. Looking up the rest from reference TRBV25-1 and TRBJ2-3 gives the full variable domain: EADIYQTPRYLVIGTGKKITLECSQTMGHDKMYWYQQDPGMELHLIHYSYGVNSTEKGDLSSESTVSRIRTEHFPLTLESARPSHTSQYLCAILAGLDDTQYFGPGTRLTVL.

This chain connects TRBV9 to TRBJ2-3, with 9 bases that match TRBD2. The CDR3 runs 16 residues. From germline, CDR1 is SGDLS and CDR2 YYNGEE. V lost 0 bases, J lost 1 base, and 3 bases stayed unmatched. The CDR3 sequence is CASSVASGEGTDTQYF. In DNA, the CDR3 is TGTGCCAGCAGCGTAGCTAGCGGGGAGGGCACAGATACGCAGTATTTT.

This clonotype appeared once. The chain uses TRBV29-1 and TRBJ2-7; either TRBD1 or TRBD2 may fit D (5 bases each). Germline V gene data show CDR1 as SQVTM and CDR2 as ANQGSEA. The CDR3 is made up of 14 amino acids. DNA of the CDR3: TGCAGTGGGACCGGGCGCCGGGCCCCTTACGAGCAGTACGTC. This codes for CSGTGRRAPYEQYV.

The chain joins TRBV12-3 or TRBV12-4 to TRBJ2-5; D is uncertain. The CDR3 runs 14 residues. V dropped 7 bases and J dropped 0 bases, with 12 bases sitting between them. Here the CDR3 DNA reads TGTGCCAGCACCTCGCTAGGCTACCAAGAGACCCAGTACTTC. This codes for CASTSLGYQETQYF.

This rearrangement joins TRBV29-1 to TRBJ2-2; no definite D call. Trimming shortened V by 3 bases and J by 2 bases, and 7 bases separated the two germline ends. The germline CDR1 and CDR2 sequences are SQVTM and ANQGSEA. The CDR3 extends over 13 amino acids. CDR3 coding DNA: TGCAGCGTTGATACGGAAAACACCGGGGAGCTGTTTTTT. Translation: CSVDTENTGELFF.

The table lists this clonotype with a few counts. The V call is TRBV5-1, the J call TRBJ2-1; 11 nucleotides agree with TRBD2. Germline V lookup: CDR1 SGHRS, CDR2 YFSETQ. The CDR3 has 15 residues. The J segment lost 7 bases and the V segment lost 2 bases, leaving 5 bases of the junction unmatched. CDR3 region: CASSFGTSGKNEQFF. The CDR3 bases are TGCGCCAGCAGCTTTGGGACTAGCGGCAAGAATGAGCAGTTCTTC.

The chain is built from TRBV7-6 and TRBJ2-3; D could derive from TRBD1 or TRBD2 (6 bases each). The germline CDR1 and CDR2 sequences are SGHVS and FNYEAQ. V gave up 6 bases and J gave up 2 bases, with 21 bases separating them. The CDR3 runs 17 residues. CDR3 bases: TGTGCCAGCAGACAATTGGGGGGCTGGCCCAACACAGATACGCAGTATTTT. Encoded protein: CASRQLGGWPNTDTQYF.

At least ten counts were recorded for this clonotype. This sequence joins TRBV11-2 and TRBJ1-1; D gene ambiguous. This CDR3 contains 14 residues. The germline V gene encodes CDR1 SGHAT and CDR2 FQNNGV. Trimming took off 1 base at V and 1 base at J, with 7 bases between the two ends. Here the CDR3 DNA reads TGTGCCAGCAGCTTAGGGTTGGGGAACACTGAAGCTTTCTTT. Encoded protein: CASSLGLGNTEAFF.

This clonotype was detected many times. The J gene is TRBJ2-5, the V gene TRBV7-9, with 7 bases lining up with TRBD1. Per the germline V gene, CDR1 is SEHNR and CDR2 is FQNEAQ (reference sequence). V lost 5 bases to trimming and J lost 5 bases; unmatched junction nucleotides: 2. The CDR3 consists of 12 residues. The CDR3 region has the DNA TGTGCCAGCAGCGGGACAGTGGAGACCCAGTACTTC. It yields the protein CASSGTVETQYF.

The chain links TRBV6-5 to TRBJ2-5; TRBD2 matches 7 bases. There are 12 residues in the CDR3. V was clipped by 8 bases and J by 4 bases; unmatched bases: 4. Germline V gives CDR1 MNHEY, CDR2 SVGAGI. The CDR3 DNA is TGTGCCAGCGGGAGGGTTACAGAGACCCAGTACTTC. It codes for CASGRVTETQYF.

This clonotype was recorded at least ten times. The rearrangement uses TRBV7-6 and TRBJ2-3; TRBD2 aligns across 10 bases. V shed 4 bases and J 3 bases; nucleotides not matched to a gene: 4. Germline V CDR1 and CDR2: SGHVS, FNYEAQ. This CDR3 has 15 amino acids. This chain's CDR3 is CASSSSGGSTDTQYF. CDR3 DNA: TGTGCCAGCAGCTCTAGCGGGGGATCGACAGATACGCAGTATTTT.

The CDR3 DNA reads as TGTGCCAGCTCACCACCTAACAGGGCCCTCCAAGAGACCCAGTACTTC. Translating it yields CASSPPNRALQETQYF. This chain connects TRBV18 to TRBJ2-5, with D possibly matching TRBD1 (6 bases). Germline V CDR1 and CDR2: KGHSH, LQKENI. The CDR3 runs 16 residues. Between the trimmed V and J ends, which lost 0 bases and 1 base, there was a span of 12 bases.

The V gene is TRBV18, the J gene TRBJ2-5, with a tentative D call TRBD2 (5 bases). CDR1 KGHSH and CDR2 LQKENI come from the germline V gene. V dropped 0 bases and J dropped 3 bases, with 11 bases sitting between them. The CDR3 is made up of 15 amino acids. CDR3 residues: CASSPPGGIKETQYF. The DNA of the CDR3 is TGTGCCAGCTCACCACCCGGAGGCATAAAAGAGACCCAGTACTTC.

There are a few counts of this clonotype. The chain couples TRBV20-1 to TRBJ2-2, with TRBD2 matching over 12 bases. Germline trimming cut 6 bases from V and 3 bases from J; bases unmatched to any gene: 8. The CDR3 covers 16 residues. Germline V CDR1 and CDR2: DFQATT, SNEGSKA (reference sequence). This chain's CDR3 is CSATSSSGGDTGELFF. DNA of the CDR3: TGCAGTGCCACCTCCTCTAGCGGGGGGGACACCGGGGAGCTGTTTTTT.

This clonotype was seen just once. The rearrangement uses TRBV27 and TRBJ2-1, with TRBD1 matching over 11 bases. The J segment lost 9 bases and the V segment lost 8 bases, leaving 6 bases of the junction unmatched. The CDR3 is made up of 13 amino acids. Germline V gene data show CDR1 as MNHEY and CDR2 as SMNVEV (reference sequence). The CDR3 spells CASDWTGGGEQFF. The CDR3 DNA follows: TGTGCCAGCGACTGGACAGGGGGCGGTGAGCAGTTCTTC.

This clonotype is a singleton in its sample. The CDR3 loop reads CAILTPGGQAFF. For the CDR3, the DNA is TGTGCCATACTAACACCGGGGGGCCAAGCTTTCTTT. V and J are TRBV19 and TRBJ1-1; the D gene is possibly TRBD1 (6 bases). CDR3 length equals 12 residues. Germline V gene sequence: CDR1 LNHDA, CDR2 SQIVND (reference sequence). V lost 10 bases and J lost 9, with 18 bases in between.

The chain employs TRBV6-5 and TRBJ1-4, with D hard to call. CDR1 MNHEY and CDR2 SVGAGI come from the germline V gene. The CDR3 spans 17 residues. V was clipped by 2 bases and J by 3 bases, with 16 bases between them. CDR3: CASSYRAAKRANEKLFF. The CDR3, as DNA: TGTGCCAGCAGTTACCGAGCAGCAAAGCGGGCTAATGAAAAACTGTTTTTT.